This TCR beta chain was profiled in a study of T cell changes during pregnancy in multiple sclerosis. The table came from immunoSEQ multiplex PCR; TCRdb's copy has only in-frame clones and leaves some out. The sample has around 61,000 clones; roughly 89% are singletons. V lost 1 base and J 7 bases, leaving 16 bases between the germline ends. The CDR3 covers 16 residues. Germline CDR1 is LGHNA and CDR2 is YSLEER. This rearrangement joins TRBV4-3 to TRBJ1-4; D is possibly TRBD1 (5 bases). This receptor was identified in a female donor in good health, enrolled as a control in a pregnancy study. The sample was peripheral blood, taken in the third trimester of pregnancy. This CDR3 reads CASSQARDLAGEKLFF. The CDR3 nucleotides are TGCGCCAGCAGCCAAGCGAGGGACTTGGCGGGTGAAAAACTGTTTTTT.